The subject of this entry is one T cell receptor (beta chain). The sort gate was single viable CD3+CD4+CD8-CD45RO+ cells for memory CD4+ T cells. This record belongs to a study of memory CD4+ T cells and cytomegalovirus serostatus. Across the whole study: Donors were healthy Belgian adults, 10 or so CMV seropositive and 20 to 25 seronegative.

The CDR3 consists of 15 residues. Germline CDR1 reads SGDLS; CDR2 reads YYNGEE. The ends lost 6 bases at V and 5 bases at J; junction bases unmatched: 13. Repertoires were generated with immunoSEQ multiplex PCR, while TCRdb's copy carries only in-frame clones and drops some. The table has fewer than 40,000 clones, 78% seen once. The J gene is TRBJ1-1, the V gene TRBV9; 7 nucleotides align to TRBD1. Sample: memory CD4+ T cells from blood. This clonotype was obtained from an adult in good health and CMV-seronegative. DNA for the CDR3: TGTGCCAGCACTCGGGACAGTAACTTGAGGACTGAAGCTTTCTTT. This encodes CASTRDSNLRTEAFF.